This T cell receptor beta chain appears in the sequencing data of a study of blood T cell repertoires in COVID-19. Only in-frame clones appear in the TCRdb table, and some are missing; sequencing was by immunoSEQ multiplex PCR. The table includes 84,000 or so clones, 85% to 95% detected once. Per germline, CDR1 LNHNV and CDR2 YYDKDF (reference sequence). V was cut by 1 base and J by 6 bases, with 9 bases left in between. The CDR3 has 13 amino acids. Sequencing input: peripheral blood. The chain joins TRBV15 to TRBJ1-1; D uncertain. The clonotype was recovered from a woman aged 60-75 years with active COVID-19. This chain's CDR3 is CATSRGGGSEAFF. Here the CDR3 DNA reads TGTGCCACCAGCAGAGGTGGCGGGTCTGAAGCTTTCTTT.